Listed below are T cell receptor beta chains from one sample, sequenced in a study of Graves' ophthalmopathy and Graves' hyperthyroidism. TCRdb processed the multiplex PCR reads anew with MiXCR; each CDR3 protein has one entry. The data hold over a million distinct CDR3 sequences, with 35% to 40% observed a single time. The sequenced sample consisted of peripheral blood or thyroid tissue (not recorded which). These receptors all come from an adult man with Graves' hyperthyroidism. The CDR3 runs from the conserved cysteine through the conserved F or W.

v_gene	CDR3aa
TRBV29-1	CSAWTGPYEQYF
TRBV15	CATSRVGVGRGYTF
TRBV2	CVSSYPETTQYF
TRBV7-9	CASSVVGRRATEALF
TRBV2	CASKRTGGGQPQHF
TRBV7-2	CASSPGTGGAGYTF
TRBV2	CASSEMSGSGNTIYF
TRBV29-1	CSVLETGTGANVLTF
TRBV28	CASSLRSYRETQYF
TRBV29-1	CSVERERGTEAF
TRBV29-1	CSVGHAELFF
TRBV9	CASSLVGQGANLGELFF
TRBV9	CASSSRSYGYTF
TRBV7-2	CASSMDTNYGYTF
TRBV25-1	CASSDRDRGIGSEKLFF
TRBV4-2	CASSQDDRDVNTIYF
TRBV19	CASSPLRTGISYEQYF
TRBV5-1	CASSDNRGPNEKLFF
TRBV7-2	CASSAEDYRETQYF
TRBV9	CASNLGDFETQYF
TRBV19	CASSNGGWAEAFF
TRBV5-1	CASSLDLSGWRFF
TRBV7-2	CASSSVDRDEQYF
TRBV11-2	CASRTSASYEQYF
TRBV6-1	CASSYRPRVNSPLHF
TRBV10-3	CAISEMEGRNSPLHF
TRBV15	CAASNTRGGAGELFF
TRBV12-3/TRBV12-4	CASSWGRNSNQPQHF
TRBV7-6	CASSLGGQVDEQYF
TRBV10-3	CASSPMGEETQYF
TRBV14	CASSQVTVGTEAFF
TRBV9	CASSVGVRVNTEDFF
TRBV7-9	CAWSPLDRLYEQYF